This T cell receptor (beta chain) was found in a study of T cell responses to AZD1222 COVID-19 vaccine. CDR3 size: 18 residues. Germline trimming cut 3 bases from V and 1 base from J; bases unmatched to any gene: 14. Looked up from germline, CDR1 is ENHRY and CDR2 is SYGVKD. Study results and caveats: Donors were largely white British and mainly female; clonal diversity was possibly underestimated.

Data came from immunoSEQ multiplex PCR; TCRdb stores just in-frame clones and leaves some out. The table records more than 140,000 clones, 85% to 95% of them present only once. As to this clone: What it binds is not known.

This receptor was obtained from an adult in good health. V usage is TRBV10-3 and J usage is TRBJ1-1; 7 positions match TRBD1. Specimen: peripheral blood, collected on day 0 of MenACWY control vaccination. The CDR3 protein is CAISERGGAAGKNTEAFF. As DNA, the CDR3 is TGTGCCATCAGTGAACGAGGGGGCGCGGCGGGGAAGAACACTGAAGCTTTCTTT.